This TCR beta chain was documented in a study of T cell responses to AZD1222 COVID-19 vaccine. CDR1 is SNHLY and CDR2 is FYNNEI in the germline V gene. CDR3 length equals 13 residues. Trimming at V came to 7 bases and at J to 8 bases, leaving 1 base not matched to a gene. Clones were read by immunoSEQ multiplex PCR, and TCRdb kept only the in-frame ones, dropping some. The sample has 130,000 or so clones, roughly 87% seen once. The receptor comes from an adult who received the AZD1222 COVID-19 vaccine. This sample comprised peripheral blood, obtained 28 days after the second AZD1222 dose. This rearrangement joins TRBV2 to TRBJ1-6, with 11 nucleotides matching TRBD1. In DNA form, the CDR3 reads TGTGCCAGCAAGGGACAGGGGGATTCACCCCTCCACTTT. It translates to CASKGQGDSPLHF.